These 4 T cell receptor beta chains were all obtained from the same sample, sequenced in a study of cytomegalovirus exposure and HLA in healthy donors. PCR used 60 Vbeta primers and 13 Jbeta primers. Method: immunoSEQ multiplex PCR; TCRdb's copy keeps in-frame clones and lacks some. The sample shows about 160,000 clones, 80% to 85% of them seen only once. Sequencing was carried out using PBMCs. These receptors came from a girl aged 2 to 9 in good health and CMV-seropositive.

The chain joins TRBV2 to TRBJ1-5, with TRBD1 matching 8 bases. The CDR3 is 14 residues long. Trimming at V came to 6 bases and at J to 6 bases, leaving 7 bases not matched to a gene. CDR1 is SNHLY, CDR2 FYNNEI, per germline. CDR3 DNA sequence: TGTGCCAGCAGGGAACGGACAGGGAGTCAGCCCCAGCATTTT. It translates to CASRERTGSQPQHF. Looking up the rest from reference TRBV2 and TRBJ1-5 gives the full variable domain: EPEVTQTPSHQVTQMGQEVILRCVPISNHLYFYWYRQILGQKVEFLVSFYNNEISEKSEIFDDQFSVERPDGSNFTLKIRSTKLEDSAMYFCASRERTGSQPQHFGDGTRLSIL.

V gene TRBV6-5 combines with J gene TRBJ1-1; no firm D call. The ends were cut back, 7 bases at V and 1 base at J, with 13 bases in the middle. The CDR3 covers 14 residues. Germline CDR1 reads MNHEY; CDR2 reads SVGAGI. The CDR3 here is CASTLGGSNTEAFF. The CDR3 DNA follows: TGTGCCAGCACCCTCGGAGGGTCGAACACTGAAGCTTTCTTT.

The V and J genes are TRBV7-2 and TRBJ2-2; TRBD2 might be the D (5 bases). This CDR3 region has 15 residues. Trimming shortened V by 1 base and J by 5 bases, and 11 bases separated the two germline ends. Germline V gives CDR1 SGHTA, CDR2 FQGNSA. The DNA for the CDR3 is TGTGCCAGCAGCTTAGGCTTAACTAGGACCGGGGAGCTGTTTTTT. The encoded protein is CASSLGLTRTGELFF.

V and J are TRBV9 and TRBJ1-4; D remains unclear. Trimming took off 4 bases at V and 7 bases at J, with 14 bases between the two ends. Germline V gene sequence: CDR1 SGDLS, CDR2 YYNGEE. The length of the CDR3 is 14 residues. CDR3 coding DNA: TGTGCCAGCAGCCAAGAGCCGGGAGTTGAAAAACTGTTTTTT. Its translation is CASSQEPGVEKLFF.